This TCR beta chain appears in the sequencing data of a study of CD8+ T cells in alopecia areata. Study results and limitations: Just one nonresponder means the tie between baseline CD8+ expansion and response stays uncertain. Both scalp clonality and the expanded CD8+ clones among the top 100 showed a significant decrease with tofacitinib.

Germline CDR1 is LNHNV and CDR2 is YYDKDF (reference sequence). This CDR3 has 15 amino acids. The V gene lost 2 bases and the J gene lost 7 bases, with 15 bases spanning the gap. As to this clone: Its antigen is currently unknown.

Extraction and reverse transcription of RNA yielded cDNA as the sequencing template. Measured with immunoSEQ multiplex PCR; TCRdb has only the in-frame clones, and not every one. The sample lists about 190,000 clones; about three fifths were seen once. Treatment defined: oral pan-JAK inhibitor, 5-10 mg twice daily. The source was CD4+ T cells sorted from blood, collected at week 4, from a patient treated with tofacitinib. The receptor's source is a human donor with alopecia areata. The V and J genes are TRBV15 and TRBJ2-1, with D unresolved. CDR3 residues: CATSRPPAALNEQFF. CDR3 DNA: TGTGCCACCAGCAGACCCCCGGCAGCTTTGAATGAGCAGTTCTTC.